This T cell receptor (beta chain) emerged from a study of CD8 T cells in ankylosing spondylitis. Study outcomes and limitations: It appeared that ankylosing spondylitis blood was characterized by a TCR beta motif of fewer than ten highly homologous variants.

MiXCR, run by TCRdb on the 5' RACE reads, gives a single entry per CDR3 protein. The profile shows hundreds of thousands of distinct CDR3 sequences, roughly 26% of them singletons. Trimming removed 4 bases from V and 7 bases from J, with 13 bases in between. The CDR3 loop spans 14 amino acids. Germline CDR1 is ENHRY and CDR2 is SYGVKD. In this sample, this clonotype turned up a few times. Its cognate antigen is unknown. This rearrangement joins TRBV10-3 to TRBJ2-2, with no clear D. The sequence was obtained from a male donor with ankylosing spondylitis. Sequenced input: blood, either unsorted or a sorted T cell fraction (not recorded which). CDR3 sequence reads: CAISARAPDGELFF. The CDR3, as DNA: TGTGCCATCAGTGCCCGGGCCCCCGACGGGGAGCTGTTTTTT.